These 21 T cell receptor beta chains were all obtained from the same sample, sequenced in a study of CD8 T cells in Susac syndrome. An amount of RNA that ranged from roughly 0.5 to 1 ug was reverse transcribed with random hexamers. A single record per CDR3 protein comes from TCRdb applying MiXCR to the immunoSEQ multiplex PCR reads. This table holds fewer than 350,000 distinct CDR3 sequences, 85% found once. Sequenced material: CD8+ T cells from PBMCs. These receptors all come from a human donor with multiple sclerosis.

The chain joins TRBV4-3 to TRBJ2-1, with D uncertain. The CDR3 runs to 15 residues. V was shortened by 0 bases and J by 9 bases, with 15 bases between the two germline ends. Germline assignment: CDR1 LGHNA and CDR2 YSLEER. In DNA, the CDR3 is TGCGCCAGCAGCCAAGATATATCGGACGGCACTGAGCAGTTCTTC. Residues: CASSQDISDGTEQFF.

V is TRBV19 and J is TRBJ1-1; TRBD1 matches at 8 bases. The CDR3 covers 15 residues. V lost 6 bases, J lost 1 base, and 7 bases stayed unmatched. The germline CDR1 and CDR2 sequences are LNHDA and SQIVND (reference sequence). Here the CDR3 DNA reads TGTGCCAGTAGGTTCGGGACAGGCGGGAACACTGAAGCTTTCTTT. Translation gives CASRFGTGGNTEAFF.

Notes on this clonotype: A read error may account for a junction end that differs from germline. V and J are TRBV19 and TRBJ2-1; D possibly corresponds to TRBD1 (6 bases). CDR1 is LNHDA, CDR2 SQIVND, per germline (reference sequence). The CDR3 consists of 12 residues. The CDR3 DNA reads as TGTGCCAGTAGAACAGGGAACAATGGGCAGTTCTTC. Protein product: CASRTGNNGQFF.

This chain joins TRBV7-9 and TRBJ2-1; the match to TRBD1 covers 10 bases. After removal of 3 bases from V and 6 bases from J, the junction contained 5 bases not matched to a gene. The CDR3 spans 15 residues. Germline CDR1 is SEHNR and CDR2 is FQNEAQ (reference sequence). CDR3 protein: CASSFRDRGINEQFF. The CDR3 region has the DNA TGTGCCAGCAGCTTCCGGGACAGGGGAATCAATGAGCAGTTCTTC.

The chain employs TRBV27 and TRBJ2-5; possibly TRBD1 for D (6 bases). This CDR3 spans 13 amino acids. V was clipped by 3 bases and J by 9 bases, with 14 bases between them. Per germline, CDR1 MNHEY and CDR2 SMNVEV (reference sequence). The CDR3 region has the DNA TGTGCCAGCAGTTTTATCCGCCAGGGGCCCCAGTACTTC. It encodes CASSFIRQGPQYF.

The chain employs TRBV7-9 and TRBJ1-1, with D uncertain. There are 15 residues in the CDR3. Between the trimmed V and J ends, which lost 1 base and 3 bases, there was a span of 12 bases. Germline lookup yields CDR1 SEHNR and CDR2 FQNEAQ (reference sequence). The CDR3 protein is CASSLVPIRDTEAFF. CDR3 DNA: TGTGCCAGCAGCTTAGTTCCCATCCGGGACACTGAAGCTTTCTTT.

In this sample, this clonotype turned up a few times. The CDR3 loop reads CASSSGTGMNTEAFF. The CDR3 DNA is TGTGCCAGCAGTTCCGGGACAGGCATGAACACTGAAGCTTTCTTT. The rearrangement joins TRBV27 to TRBJ1-1; 8 bases are shared with TRBD1. V lost 4 bases to trimming and J lost 0 bases; unmatched junction nucleotides: 4. CDR3 length: 15 amino acids. Germline-derived CDR1 and CDR2 are MNHEY and SMNVEV (reference sequence).

The rearrangement links TRBV7-2 to TRBJ1-1, with D tentatively TRBD1 (5 bases). Germline V gene lookup returns CDR1 SGHTA and CDR2 FQGNSA. Trimming removed 7 bases at V and 1 base at J, with 25 bases between. CDR3 length equals 18 residues. The DNA of the CDR3 is TGTGCCAGCACCCCTTGGGGCAGTCAAATCGGGGAGAACACTGAAGCTTTCTTT. Amino acid sequence: CASTPWGSQIGENTEAFF.

V and J are TRBV27 and TRBJ2-2; no definite D call. Trimming took off 6 bases at V and 6 bases at J, with 11 bases between the two ends. The CDR3 is made up of 13 amino acids. Germline-derived CDR1 and CDR2 are MNHEY and SMNVEV (reference sequence). DNA of the CDR3: TGTGCCAGCAGCCCGGGCGGCTCCGGGGAGCTGTTTTTT. Translating it yields CASSPGGSGELFF.

The V and J genes are TRBV30 and TRBJ2-7; the match to TRBD2 covers 9 bases. Trimming at V came to 2 bases and at J to 6 bases, leaving 8 bases not matched to a gene. CDR3 size: 14 residues. Germline CDR1 is GTSNPN and CDR2 is SVGIG (reference sequence). The CDR3, as DNA: TGTGCCTGGAGTTCTGGGACTAGCTCCCTCGAGCAGTACTTC. This translates into CAWSSGTSSLEQYF.

The CDR3 is CASSIGSSGSYEQFF. DNA for the CDR3: TGTGCCAGCAGTATTGGGTCTAGCGGGAGTTATGAGCAGTTCTTC. V usage is TRBV12-3 or TRBV12-4 and J usage is TRBJ2-1; 10 bases line up with TRBD2. This CDR3 contains 15 residues. Unmatched junction bases numbered 9, after V lost 5 bases and J lost 8 bases.

The rearrangement uses TRBV5-4 and TRBJ1-2, with D tentatively TRBD1 (5 bases). The CDR3 contains 13 residues. From germline, CDR1 is SGHNT and CDR2 YYREEE (reference sequence). V lost 2 bases, J lost 4 bases, and 9 bases lay in between. The DNA of the CDR3 is TGTGCCAGCAGCTTTGGGGACCCCTATGGCTACACCTTC. As protein: CASSFGDPYGYTF.

The chain couples TRBV5-5 to TRBJ2-7, with a weak D call TRBD1 (6 bases). Germline assignment: CDR1 SGHKS and CDR2 YYEKEE (reference sequence). This CDR3 has 18 amino acids. V shed 6 bases and J shed 1 base, with 26 bases lying between them. The CDR3 here is CASNMGRISGATSYEQYF. CDR3 coding DNA: TGTGCCAGCAACATGGGAAGAATATCAGGGGCGACTTCCTACGAGCAGTACTTC.

V usage is TRBV27 and J usage is TRBJ2-7; a possible D gene is TRBD2 (6 bases). There are 14 residues in the CDR3. V was clipped by 3 bases and J by 7 bases, with 16 bases between them. The germline CDR1 and CDR2 sequences are MNHEY and SMNVEV (reference sequence). CDR3 sequence reads: CASSFLTAREEQYF. The CDR3 region has the DNA TGTGCCAGCAGTTTTCTAACGGCTCGGGAGGAGCAGTACTTC.

The gene calls are TRBV27 and TRBJ2-7; the D call may be TRBD1 or TRBD2 (5 bases each). CDR3 length: 13 amino acids. Per the germline V gene, CDR1 is MNHEY and CDR2 is SMNVEV (reference sequence). The ends were cut back, 4 bases at V and 6 bases at J, with 13 bases in the middle. Here the CDR3 DNA reads TGTGCCAGCAGTTATTCGGGACCCGGCGAGCAGTACTTC. Translating gives CASSYSGPGEQYF.

This rearrangement joins TRBV28 to TRBJ2-7, with 11 bases matching TRBD2. The CDR3 loop spans 17 amino acids. J was trimmed by 3 bases and V by 10 bases; bases with no gene match: 17. CDR1 and CDR2 from the germline V gene are MDHEN and SYDVKM. The CDR3 is CANELAGAHGRYYEQYF. The CDR3 region has the DNA TGTGCCAACGAACTAGCGGGAGCCCACGGGCGGTACTACGAGCAGTACTTC.

The chain employs TRBV9 and TRBJ1-3; maybe TRBD1 (5 bases). From germline, CDR1 is SGDLS and CDR2 YYNGEE. With 3 bases removed from V and 2 bases from J, the gap between germline ends came to 12 bases. The CDR3 extends over 15 amino acids. In nucleotides, the CDR3 is TGTGCCAGCAGCGGGATGACAGCAGCTGGAAACACCATATATTTT. Protein: CASSGMTAAGNTIYF.

This chain uses TRBV15 with TRBJ2-7, with 7 bases aligning to TRBD1. Germline V gene lookup returns CDR1 LNHNV and CDR2 YYDKDF (reference sequence). V dropped 5 bases and J dropped 2; count of bases not matched to a gene: 6. The CDR3 totals 14 residues. The CDR3 here is CATSETGPTYEQYF. Written as DNA, the CDR3 is TGTGCCACCAGCGAGACAGGGCCAACCTACGAGCAGTACTTC.

J is TRBJ1-3 and V is TRBV6-5; D is unclear. CDR3 size: 15 residues. V was cut by 4 bases and J by 0 bases, with 10 bases left in between. Germline CDR1 reads MNHEY; CDR2 reads SVGAGI. The CDR3 DNA reads TGTGCCAGCAGTTTGGGCCAGAACTCTGGAAACACCATATATTTT. Amino acids: CASSLGQNSGNTIYF.

V usage is TRBV4-3 and J usage is TRBJ1-1; D gene uncertain. The CDR3 is 15 residues long. Trimming left V 3 bases short and J 7 bases short, with 18 bases between. Germline V gene data show CDR1 as LGHNA and CDR2 as YSLEER. The chain's CDR3 is CASSQTAVGMGEAFF. CDR3 nucleotide sequence: TGCGCCAGCAGCCAGACCGCAGTAGGTATGGGTGAAGCTTTCTTT.

The gene calls are TRBV6-4 and TRBJ2-3; 11 bases map to TRBD2. Per germline, CDR1 MRHNA and CDR2 SNTAGT. This CDR3 spans 15 amino acids. With 9 bases clipped from V and 4 bases from J, the junction kept 9 bases outside the gene matches. CDR3 in amino acids: CASSTSGSASDTQYF. DNA for the CDR3: TGTGCCAGTAGCACTAGCGGGAGTGCGTCAGATACGCAGTATTTT.